The entry below describes one T cell receptor beta chain. What it binds is not known. This sample is drawn from a study of T cell responses to AZD1222 COVID-19 vaccine. As for the study in general: Second doses were pooled across both intervals (about 4 or about 12 weeks). The study's findings and limits: Of spike-specific TCRs, nearly half reportedly target regions left unmutated in variants. Vaccine-associated CD4 TCRs spanned spike, dominant at 160-218 and 743-854.

Clones were read by immunoSEQ multiplex PCR, and TCRdb kept only the in-frame ones, dropping some. The table includes 95,000 to 150,000 clones, about 87% detected once. This TCR came from an adult in good health. The specimen comprised peripheral blood, sampled on day 0 of AZD1222 vaccination.

CDR3 region: CASSQAQDHEQYF. The CDR3 DNA reads TGTGCCAGCAGCCAAGCGCAGGACCACGAGCAGTACTTC. This chain links TRBV4-2 with TRBJ2-7; D ambiguous. The CDR3 length is 13 residues. Per germline, CDR1 LGHNA and CDR2 YNFKEQ. Trimming shortened V by 1 base and J by 5 bases, and 9 bases separated the two germline ends.